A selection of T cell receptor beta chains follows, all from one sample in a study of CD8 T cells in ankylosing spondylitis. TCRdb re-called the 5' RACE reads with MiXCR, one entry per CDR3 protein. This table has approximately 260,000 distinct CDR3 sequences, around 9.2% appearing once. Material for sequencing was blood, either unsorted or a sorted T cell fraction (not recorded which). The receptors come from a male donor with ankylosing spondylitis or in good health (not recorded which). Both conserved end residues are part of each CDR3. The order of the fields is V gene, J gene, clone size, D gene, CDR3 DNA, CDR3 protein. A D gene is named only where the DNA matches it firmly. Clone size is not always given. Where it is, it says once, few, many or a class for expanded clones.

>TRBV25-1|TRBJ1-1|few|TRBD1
TGTGCCAGCGTCAATCCGGGACAGGGGCGGTCTTTCTTT
CASVNPGQGRSFF
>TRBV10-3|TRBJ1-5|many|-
TGTGCCATCAGCCCGATTAGCAATCAGCCCCAGCATTTT
CAISPISNQPQHF
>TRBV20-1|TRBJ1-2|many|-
TGCAGTGCTAGAGAGTCTAACTATGGCTACACCTTC
CSARESNYGYTF
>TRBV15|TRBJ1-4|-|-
TGTGCCACCAGCAGAGAAACCGAGGGGTCTAATGAAAAACTGTTTTTT
CATSRETEGSNEKLFF
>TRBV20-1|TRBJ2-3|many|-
TGCAGTGCTAGAGACAGATCTAGCACAGATACGCAGTATTTT
CSARDRSSTDTQYF
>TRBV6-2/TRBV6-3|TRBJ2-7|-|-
TGTGCCAGCAGCTCGCCGGGTCCGGGGCTTCTCTACGGGCAGTACTTC
CASSSPGPGLLYGQYF
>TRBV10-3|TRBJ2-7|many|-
TGTGCCATCAGTCAGGAACTCTACGAGCAGTACTTC
CAISQELYEQYF
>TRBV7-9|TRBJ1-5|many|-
TGTGCCAGCAGCTTAGGGTCTGCTAGCAATCAGCCCCAGCATTTT
CASSLGSASNQPQHF
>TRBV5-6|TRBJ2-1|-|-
TGTGCCAGCAGCCGAGGGCCCCTCTCCCCCTACAATGAGCAGTTCTTC
CASSRGPLSPYNEQFF
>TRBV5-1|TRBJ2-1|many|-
TGCGCCAGCAGCTTGGGGGAAGACAATGAGCAGTTCTTC
CASSLGEDNEQFF